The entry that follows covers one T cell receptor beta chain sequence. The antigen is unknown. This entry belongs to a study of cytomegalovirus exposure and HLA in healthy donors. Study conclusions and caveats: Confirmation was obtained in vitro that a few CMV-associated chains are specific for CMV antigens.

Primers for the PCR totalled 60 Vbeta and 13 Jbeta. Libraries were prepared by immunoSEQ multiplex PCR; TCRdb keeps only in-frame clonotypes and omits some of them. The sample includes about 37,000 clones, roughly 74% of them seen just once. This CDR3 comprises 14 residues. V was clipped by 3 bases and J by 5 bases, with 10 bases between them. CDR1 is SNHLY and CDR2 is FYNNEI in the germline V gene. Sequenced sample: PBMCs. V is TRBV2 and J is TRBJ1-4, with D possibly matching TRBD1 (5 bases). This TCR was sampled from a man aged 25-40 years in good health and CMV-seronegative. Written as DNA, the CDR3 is TGTGCCAGCAGTGATCGGGGGTCGAATGAAAAACTGTTTTTT. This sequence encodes CASSDRGSNEKLFF.